This T cell receptor (beta chain) came from a study of T-cell memory formation after mild COVID-19. In the study overall: The study found TCR clusters largely donor specific. Regarding the study as a whole: Memory cells collected pre-infection included some clones that later responded, suggesting cross-reactive memory joined.

This clonotype occurred a few times. The antigen remains unidentified. Trimming took 0 bases from V and 6 from J, leaving 1 base between them. This CDR3 comprises 10 residues. The germline V gene has CDR1 SQVTM and CDR2 ANQGSEA. In TCRdb, the 5' RACE reads were re-called with MiXCR into one record per CDR3 protein. Seen here are 210,000 or so distinct CDR3 sequences, about 10% observed once, and the top ten hold just over 3%. The chain links TRBV29-1 to TRBJ2-3; no reliable D call. The TCR sequence derives from a man between 18 and 29 years old who had mild COVID-19 (a few samples of this study predate the infection). Cell type and time point are not known. The sequencing input was PBMCs or a T cell subset sorted from them (not recorded which). The CDR3 DNA reads as TGCAGCGTTGAAGAGGATACGCAGTATTTT. Its protein product is CSVEEDTQYF.